This T cell receptor (beta chain) was sequenced for a study of shared clonotypes between healthy human individuals. Study as a whole: Per donor, three plates held CD4 naive cells, three held CD4 memory, two held CD8 naive and one held CD8 memory.

TCRdb's copy holds only in-frame clones and misses some; the assay was immunoSEQ multiplex PCR. The table lists 800,000 to 1,200,000 clones, approximately 80% of them singletons, with 0.5% to 0.6% in the top ten. A CD45RA-negative memory subset and a CD45RA+ naive subset were separated from the CD4+ cells. Remarks on this clone: Its specificity is unknown.

V was trimmed by 5 bases and J by 3 bases, leaving 6 bases between them. Germline CDR1 reads MNHNY; CDR2 reads SVGAGI (reference sequence). The CDR3 runs 12 residues. Study results and limitations: A handful of donors held roughly 5% of naive CD4 clonotypes in common.

The receptor comes from a man aged 18 to 29 in good health. Some clones in this sample may be carry-over from other donors' samples. Material: memory CD4+ T cells from PBMCs. Documented subset: CD45RA-negative fraction. This chain connects TRBV6-6 to TRBJ2-3, with unresolved D. In DNA, the CDR3 is TGTGCCAGCAGTGATCGGACAGATACGCAGTATTTT. This translates into CASSDRTDTQYF.